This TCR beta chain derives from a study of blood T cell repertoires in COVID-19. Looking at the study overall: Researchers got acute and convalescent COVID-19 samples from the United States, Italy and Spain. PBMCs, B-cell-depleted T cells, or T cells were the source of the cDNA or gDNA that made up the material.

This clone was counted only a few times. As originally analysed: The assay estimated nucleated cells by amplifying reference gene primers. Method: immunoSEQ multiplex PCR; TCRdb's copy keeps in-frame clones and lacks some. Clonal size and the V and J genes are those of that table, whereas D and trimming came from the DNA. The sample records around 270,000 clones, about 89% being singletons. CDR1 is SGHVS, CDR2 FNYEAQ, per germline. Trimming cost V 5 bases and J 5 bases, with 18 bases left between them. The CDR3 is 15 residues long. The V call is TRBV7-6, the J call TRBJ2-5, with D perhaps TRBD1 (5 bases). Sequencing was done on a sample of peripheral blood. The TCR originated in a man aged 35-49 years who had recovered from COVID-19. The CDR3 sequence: CASSPMTDPGETQYF. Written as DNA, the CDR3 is TGTGCCAGCAGCCCTATGACAGACCCTGGTGAGACCCAGTACTTC. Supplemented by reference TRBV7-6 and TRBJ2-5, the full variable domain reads GAGVSQSPRYKVTKRGQDVALRCDPISGHVSLYWYRQALGQGPEFLTYFNYEAQQDKSGLPNDRFSAERPEGSISTLTIQRTEQRDSAMYRCASSPMTDPGETQYFGPGTRLLVL.